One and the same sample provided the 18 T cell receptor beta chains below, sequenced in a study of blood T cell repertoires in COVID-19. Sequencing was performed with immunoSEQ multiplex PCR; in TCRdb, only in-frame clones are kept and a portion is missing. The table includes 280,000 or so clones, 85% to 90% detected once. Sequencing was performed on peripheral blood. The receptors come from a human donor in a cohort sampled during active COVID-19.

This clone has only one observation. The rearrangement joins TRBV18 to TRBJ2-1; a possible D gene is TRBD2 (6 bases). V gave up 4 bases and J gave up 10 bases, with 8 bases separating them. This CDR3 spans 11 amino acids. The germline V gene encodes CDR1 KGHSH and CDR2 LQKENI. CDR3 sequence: CASSLAEEQFF. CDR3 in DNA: TGTGCCAGCTCACTAGCGGAAGAGCAGTTCTTC.

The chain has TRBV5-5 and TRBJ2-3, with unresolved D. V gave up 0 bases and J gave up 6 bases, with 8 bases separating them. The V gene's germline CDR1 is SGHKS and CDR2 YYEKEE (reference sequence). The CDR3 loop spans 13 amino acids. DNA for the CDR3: TGTGCCAGCAGCTTGGGTCCTAGTGATACGCAGTATTTT. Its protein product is CASSLGPSDTQYF. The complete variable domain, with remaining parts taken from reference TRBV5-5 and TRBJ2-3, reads DAGVTQSPTHLIKTRGQQVTLRCSPISGHKSVSWYQQVLGQGPQFIFQYYEKEERGRGNFPDRFSARQFPNYSSELNVNALLLGDSALYLCASSLGPSDTQYFGPGTRLTVL.

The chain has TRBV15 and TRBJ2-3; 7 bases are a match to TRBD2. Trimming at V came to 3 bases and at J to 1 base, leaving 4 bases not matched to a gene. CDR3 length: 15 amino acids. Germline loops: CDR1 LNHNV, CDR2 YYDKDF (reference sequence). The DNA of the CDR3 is TGTGCCACCAGCAGGACTAGCACCGGCACAGATACGCAGTATTTT. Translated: CATSRTSTGTDTQYF.

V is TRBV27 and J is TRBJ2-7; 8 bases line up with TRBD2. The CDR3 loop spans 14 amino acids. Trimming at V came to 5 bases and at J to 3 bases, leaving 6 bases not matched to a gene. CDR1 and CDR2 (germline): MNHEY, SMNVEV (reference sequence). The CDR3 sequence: CASSPIGTSYEQYF. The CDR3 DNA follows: TGTGCCAGCAGTCCTATCGGGACTAGCTACGAGCAGTACTTC.

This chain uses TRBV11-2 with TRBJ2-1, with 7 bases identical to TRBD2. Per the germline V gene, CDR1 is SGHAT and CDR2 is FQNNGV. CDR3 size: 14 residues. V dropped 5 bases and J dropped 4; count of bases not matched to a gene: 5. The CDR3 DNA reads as TGTGCCAGCAGCCCCATCGGGGGGTACAATGAGCAGTTCTTC. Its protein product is CASSPIGGYNEQFF.

The CDR3 sequence: CASSPPGVKILNTEAFF. The CDR3 coding sequence is TGTGCCAGTAGCCCCCCCGGGGTGAAAATCCTGAACACTGAAGCTTTCTTT. The chain is built from TRBV19 and TRBJ1-1, with D uncertain. The CDR3 length is 17 residues. The germline CDR1 and CDR2 sequences are LNHDA and SQIVND (reference sequence). V dropped 6 bases and J dropped 0 bases, with 20 bases sitting between them. Full variable domain (remainder filled in from reference TRBV19 and TRBJ1-1): DGGITQSPKYLFRKEGQNVTLSCEQNLNHDAMYWYRQDPGQGLRLIYYSQIVNDFQKGDIAEGYSVSREKKESFPLTVTSAQKNPTAFYLCASSPPGVKILNTEAFFGQGTRLTVV.

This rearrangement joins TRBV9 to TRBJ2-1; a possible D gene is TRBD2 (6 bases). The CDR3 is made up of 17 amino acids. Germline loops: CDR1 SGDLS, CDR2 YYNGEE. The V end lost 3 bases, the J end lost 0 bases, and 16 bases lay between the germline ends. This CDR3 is CASSAGFGGASYNEQFF. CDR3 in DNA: TGTGCCAGCAGCGCAGGTTTCGGGGGAGCCTCCTACAATGAGCAGTTCTTC.

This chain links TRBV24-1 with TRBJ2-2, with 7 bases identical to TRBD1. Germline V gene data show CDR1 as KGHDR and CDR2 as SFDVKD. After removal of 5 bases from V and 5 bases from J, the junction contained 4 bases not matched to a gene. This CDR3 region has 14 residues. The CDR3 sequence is CATSGTGLTGELFF. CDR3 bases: TGTGCCACCAGTGGGACAGGACTTACCGGGGAGCTGTTTTTT.

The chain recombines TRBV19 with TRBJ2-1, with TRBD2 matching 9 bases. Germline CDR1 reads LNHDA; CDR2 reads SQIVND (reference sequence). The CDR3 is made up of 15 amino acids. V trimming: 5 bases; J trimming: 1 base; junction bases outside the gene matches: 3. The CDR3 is CASSETSGSYNEQFF. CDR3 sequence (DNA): TGTGCCAGTAGTGAGACTAGCGGATCCTACAATGAGCAGTTCTTC.

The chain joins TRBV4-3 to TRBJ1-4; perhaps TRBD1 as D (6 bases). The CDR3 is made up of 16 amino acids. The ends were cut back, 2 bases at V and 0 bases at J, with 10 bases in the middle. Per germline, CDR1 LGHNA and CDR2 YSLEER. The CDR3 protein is CASSQRKGATNEKLFF. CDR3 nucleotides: TGCGCCAGCAGCCAAAGGAAGGGGGCAACTAATGAAAAACTGTTTTTT.

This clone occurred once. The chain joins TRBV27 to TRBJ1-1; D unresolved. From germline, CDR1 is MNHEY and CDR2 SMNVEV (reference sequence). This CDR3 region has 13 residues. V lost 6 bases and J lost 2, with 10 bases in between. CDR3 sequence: CASRGWTNTEAFF. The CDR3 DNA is TGTGCCAGCAGGGGGTGGACTAACACTGAAGCTTTCTTT.

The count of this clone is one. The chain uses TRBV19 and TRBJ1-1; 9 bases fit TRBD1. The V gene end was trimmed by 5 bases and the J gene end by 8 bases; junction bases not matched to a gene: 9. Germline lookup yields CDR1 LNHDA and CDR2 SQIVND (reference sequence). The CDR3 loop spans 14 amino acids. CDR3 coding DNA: TGTGCCAGTAGTCTACAGGGGGCGCAAGGGGAAGCTTTCTTT. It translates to CASSLQGAQGEAFF.

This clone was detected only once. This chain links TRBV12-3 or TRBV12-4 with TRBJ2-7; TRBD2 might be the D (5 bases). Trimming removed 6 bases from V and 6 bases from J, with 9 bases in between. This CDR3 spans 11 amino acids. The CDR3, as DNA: TGTGCCAGCAGCCTGGGGAGCGAGCAGTACTTC. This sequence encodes CASSLGSEQYF.

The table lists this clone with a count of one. CDR3 in DNA: TGTGCCAGTAGTACGAACAGGGACGGCGGGTCACCCCTCCACTTT. Translation gives CASSTNRDGGSPLHF. The chain employs TRBV19 and TRBJ1-6, with a weak D call TRBD1 (6 bases). Germline V gives CDR1 LNHDA, CDR2 SQIVND (reference sequence). V dropped 4 bases and J dropped 10 bases, with 17 bases sitting between them. CDR3 size: 15 residues.

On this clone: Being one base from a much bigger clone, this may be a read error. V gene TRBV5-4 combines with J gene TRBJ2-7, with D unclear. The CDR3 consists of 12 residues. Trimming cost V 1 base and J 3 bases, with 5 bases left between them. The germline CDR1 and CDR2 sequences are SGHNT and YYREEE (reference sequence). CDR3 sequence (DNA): TGTGCCAGCAGCTTGAGAGGCTACGAGCAGTACTTC. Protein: CASSLRGYEQYF.

The CDR3 DNA reads TGTGCCAGCAGTGAAGAGCTAGCGGTTTCCGAGCAGTACTTC. It translates to CASSEELAVSEQYF. The chain employs TRBV2 and TRBJ2-7, with 7 bases identical to TRBD2. Germline trimming cut 1 base from V and 6 bases from J; bases unmatched to any gene: 6. The CDR3 extends over 14 amino acids. Germline CDR1 is SNHLY and CDR2 is FYNNEI.

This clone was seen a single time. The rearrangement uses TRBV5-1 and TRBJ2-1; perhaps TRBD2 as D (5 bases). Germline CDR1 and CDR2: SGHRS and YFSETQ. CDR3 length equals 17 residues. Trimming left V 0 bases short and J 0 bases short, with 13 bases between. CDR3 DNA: TGCGCCAGCAGCTTGGAAGCCCGGAGGAGCTCCTACAATGAGCAGTTCTTC. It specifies CASSLEARRSSYNEQFF.

The CDR3: CASNPGTDNFEAFF. CDR3 nucleotides: TGTGCCAGTAACCCCGGGACAGACAACTTTGAAGCTTTCTTT. V is TRBV19 and J is TRBJ1-1; 7 bases fit TRBD1. Germline-derived CDR1 and CDR2 are LNHDA and SQIVND (reference sequence). Unmatched junction bases numbered 12, after V lost 7 bases and J lost 7 bases. The CDR3 runs 14 residues.